The sequence of this T cell receptor (beta chain) was determined in a study of T cell changes during pregnancy in multiple sclerosis. This clone was counted only a few times. Profiling relied on immunoSEQ multiplex PCR, and the TCRdb table lists in-frame clones only, not all of them. The table includes about 49,000 clones, approximately 95% detected once. The CDR3 runs 16 residues. From germline, CDR1 is LNHDA and CDR2 SQIVND (reference sequence). V dropped 1 base and J dropped 2 bases, with 12 bases sitting between them. The clonotype was recovered from a female donor with multiple sclerosis, enrolled in a pregnancy study. The chain combines TRBV19 with TRBJ1-5; possibly TRBD1 for D (6 bases). The sample in question was CD8+ T cells from peripheral blood mononuclear cells, obtained in the first trimester of pregnancy. CDR3 region: CASSIVTGPGNQPQHF. CDR3 bases: TGTGCCAGTAGTATAGTTACAGGGCCGGGCAATCAGCCCCAGCATTTT.